This TCR beta chain was recorded in a study of blood T cell repertoires in COVID-19. Whole-study context: Samples taken during acute and convalescent COVID-19 were collected in the United States, Italy and Spain. In each case, the material was cDNA or gDNA derived from T cells, B-cell-depleted T cells, or PBMCs.

Per the original methods: Amplification with reference gene primers provided the estimates of nucleated cell counts. Libraries were prepared by immunoSEQ multiplex PCR; TCRdb keeps only in-frame clonotypes and omits some of them. V and J calls and clone size come straight from that table; D and trimming were deduced from the DNA. The table lists 120,000 or so clones, over 65% of them singletons, with under 1% in the top ten. Per the germline V gene, CDR1 is SQVTM and CDR2 is ANQGSEA. Losses at the gene ends were 4 bases for V and 4 bases for J; bases not matched to a gene: 1. The CDR3 has 12 residues.

This sequence was found in a human donor with acute or convalescent COVID-19. The donor label of this sample is uncertain. The sequenced material came from peripheral blood. This chain connects TRBV29-1 to TRBJ1-3; 7 nucleotides match TRBD1. The CDR3 nucleotides read TGCAGCGTTGTGGGACAGGGAAACACCATATATTTT. This gives the protein CSVVGQGNTIYF.